This entry lists 5 T cell receptor beta chains sequenced from one sample in a study of T cell responses to AZD1222 COVID-19 vaccine. The assay was immunoSEQ multiplex PCR, and TCRdb's table has in-frame clones only and misses some. Here the sample spans roughly 130,000 clones, over 90% being singletons. The specimen comprised peripheral blood, sampled on day 0 of AZD1222 vaccination. These receptors came from an adult in good health.

The rearrangement joins TRBV5-1 to TRBJ1-2; 7 bases align to TRBD1. Germline assignment: CDR1 SGHRS and CDR2 YFSETQ. There are 12 residues in the CDR3. V lost 4 bases to trimming and J lost 8 bases; unmatched junction nucleotides: 5. This CDR3 is CASSPGTEGYTF. CDR3 DNA sequence: TGCGCCAGCAGCCCAGGGACAGAGGGCTACACCTTC.

This clone showed up just once. The chain has TRBV2 and TRBJ2-4, with 7 bases aligning to TRBD2. This CDR3 region has 16 residues. From germline, CDR1 is SNHLY and CDR2 FYNNEI. Unmatched junction bases numbered 13, after V lost 5 bases and J lost 6 bases. CDR3 in DNA: TGTGCCAGCAGTTGGGGCCGCGGGAGCGGTGGAAACATTCAGTACTTC. It specifies CASSWGRGSGGNIQYF.

The chain joins TRBV7-2 to TRBJ2-1, with 7 bases identical to TRBD1. Germline-derived CDR1 and CDR2 are SGHTA and FQGNSA. With 4 bases clipped from V and 9 bases from J, the junction kept 21 bases outside the gene matches. This CDR3 has 18 residues. The CDR3 reads CASSSKQGRQLQRGEQFF. CDR3 nucleotides: TGTGCCAGCAGCTCCAAACAGGGGCGGCAGCTACAAAGGGGTGAGCAGTTCTTC.

The chain has TRBV15 and TRBJ2-6; TRBD2 might be the D (5 bases). Trimming left V 0 bases short and J 1 base short, with 7 bases between. CDR1 is LNHNV and CDR2 is YYDKDF in the germline V gene (reference sequence). This CDR3 is 16 amino acids long. In DNA form, the CDR3 reads TGTGCCACCAGCAGAGATGGGGAGTCTGGGGCCAACGTCCTGACTTTC. It specifies CATSRDGESGANVLTF.

The rearrangement joins TRBV27 to TRBJ2-2; TRBD2 matches at 10 bases. Germline assignment: CDR1 MNHEY and CDR2 SMNVEV (reference sequence). The CDR3 has 13 residues. V lost 6 bases and J lost 5; bases outside the gene matches: 0. The CDR3 bases are TGTGCCAGCAGACTAGCGGGAACCGGGGAGCTGTTTTTT. Protein sequence: CASRLAGTGELFF.